These T cell receptor beta chains were read from a single sample in a study of TIL therapy for anti-PD-1-resistant metastatic lung cancer. Here immunoSEQ multiplex PCR was the method, and the copy in TCRdb shows in-frame clones only, minus some. In the table there are under 8,000 clones, 66% of which are singletons. Sequencing used tumor tissue, obtained at baseline. Source of these receptors: a person aged 25-85 years with non-small cell lung cancer. The CDR3 runs from the conserved cysteine through the conserved F or W. D genes are given only for firm matches. The size entry is marked missing in some rows and otherwise reads once, few, many or a size class.

clone_size: .
d_call: TRBD1
v_call: TRBV5-5
j_call: TRBJ1-2
cdr3_aa: CASSSGTATNYGYTF
cdr3_nt: TGTGCCAGCAGCTCCGGGACAGCGACTAACTATGGCTACACCTTC

clone_size: .
d_call: .
v_call: TRBV18
j_call: TRBJ1-2
cdr3_aa: CASSPSGRRFLYGYTF
cdr3_nt: TGTGCCAGCTCACCATCCGGCCGACGCTTTTTATATGGCTACACCTTC

clone_size: .
d_call: .
v_call: TRBV13
j_call: TRBJ1-6
cdr3_aa: CASSRGGEVLHF
cdr3_nt: TGTGCCAGCAGCCGGGGTGGGGAGGTCCTCCACTTT

clone_size: .
d_call: TRBD1
v_call: TRBV12-3/TRBV12-4
j_call: TRBJ1-2
cdr3_aa: CASTRDRAGYTF
cdr3_nt: TGTGCCAGCACCAGAGACAGGGCTGGCTACACCTTC

clone_size: .
d_call: .
v_call: TRBV6-5
j_call: TRBJ1-1
cdr3_aa: CASSYLGEAFF
cdr3_nt: TGTGCCAGCAGTTACCTGGGGGAAGCTTTCTTT

clone_size: few
d_call: .
v_call: TRBV3-1/TRBV3-2
j_call: TRBJ1-2
cdr3_aa: CASSHPWDHGYTF
cdr3_nt: TGTGCCAGCAGCCATCCATGGGACCATGGCTACACCTTC

clone_size: .
d_call: .
v_call: TRBV18
j_call: TRBJ2-4
cdr3_aa: CASSPQGTAKNIQYF
cdr3_nt: TGTGCCAGCTCACCACAGGGAACGGCCAAAAACATTCAGTACTTC

clone_size: .
d_call: TRBD1
v_call: TRBV5-1
j_call: TRBJ1-1
cdr3_aa: CASSLRQGDTEAFF
cdr3_nt: TGCGCCAGCAGCCTCAGACAGGGGGACACTGAAGCTTTCTTT

clone_size: once
d_call: .
v_call: TRBV9
j_call: TRBJ2-3
cdr3_aa: CASSVTDRRSSTDTQYF
cdr3_nt: TGTGCCAGCAGCGTAACGGACCGGCGGTCTAGCACAGATACGCAGTATTTT

clone_size: .
d_call: .
v_call: TRBV5-1
j_call: TRBJ1-6
cdr3_aa: CASSPTGSNSPLHF
cdr3_nt: TGCGCCAGCAGCCCAACAGGGAGCAATTCACCCCTCCACTTT

clone_size: .
d_call: .
v_call: TRBV7-2
j_call: TRBJ1-5
cdr3_aa: CASSLDRDQPQHF
cdr3_nt: TGTGCCAGCAGCTTAGACAGGGATCAGCCCCAGCATTTT